These T cell receptor beta chains were read from a single sample in a study of cytomegalovirus exposure and HLA in healthy donors. Using immunoSEQ multiplex PCR, the repertoire was profiled, and TCRdb retains in-frame clones only, with some absent. The table lists about 49,000 clones, almost 95% of them singletons. Sequenced material: PBMCs. These receptors all come from a man aged 18 to 35 in good health and CMV-seronegative. Both conserved end residues are trimmed from each CDR3. Each record gives: V gene, J gene, CDR3 protein.

v_gene: TRBV5-6
j_gene: TRBJ1-2
CDR3aa: ASSHRAILYGYT

v_gene: TRBV6-5
j_gene: TRBJ2-3
CDR3aa: ASSTGDWITDTQY

v_gene: TRBV28
j_gene: TRBJ2-1
CDR3aa: ASTPPGLAIHEQF

v_gene: TRBV4-2
j_gene: TRBJ2-1
CDR3aa: ASRQLAPSYNEQF

v_gene: TRBV2
j_gene: TRBJ2-1
CDR3aa: ASSLIDEQF

v_gene: TRBV11-2
j_gene: TRBJ2-7
CDR3aa: ASSLEEAYEQY

v_gene: TRBV7-9
j_gene: TRBJ2-1
CDR3aa: ASSLFRSDGNEQF

v_gene: TRBV6-4
j_gene: TRBJ2-1
CDR3aa: ASSELAVASYNEQF

v_gene: TRBV18
j_gene: TRBJ1-2
CDR3aa: ASSPDRVQSYGYT

v_gene: TRBV29-1
j_gene: TRBJ2-3
CDR3aa: SVTGGFTDTQY

v_gene: TRBV6-5
j_gene: TRBJ2-7
CDR3aa: ASSYRRGGPEHEQY

v_gene: TRBV2
j_gene: TRBJ2-1
CDR3aa: ASSVQQGNEQF

v_gene: TRBV6-6
j_gene: TRBJ2-3
CDR3aa: ASRPPPGTGADTQY

v_gene: TRBV2
j_gene: TRBJ2-3
CDR3aa: ASYFARAGTSGYSTDTQY

v_gene: TRBV18
j_gene: TRBJ2-7
CDR3aa: ASSTGTDHYEQY

v_gene: TRBV15
j_gene: TRBJ2-3
CDR3aa: ATSRSRGIRFDTQY

v_gene: TRBV4-2
j_gene: TRBJ2-7
CDR3aa: ASSQDGGASYEQY

v_gene: TRBV30
j_gene: TRBJ2-5
CDR3aa: AWIRGETQY

v_gene: TRBV2
j_gene: TRBJ2-7
CDR3aa: ASRLVPSYEQY

v_gene: TRBV18
j_gene: TRBJ2-7
CDR3aa: ASLFDRVDEQY

v_gene: TRBV9
j_gene: TRBJ2-3
CDR3aa: ASSVGAGEGTDTQY

v_gene: TRBV10-1
j_gene: TRBJ2-7
CDR3aa: ASSRDFNYEQY

v_gene: TRBV9
j_gene: TRBJ2-5
CDR3aa: ASSEMGTGGGQETQY

v_gene: TRBV27
j_gene: TRBJ2-1
CDR3aa: ASSSGLAGNNEQF

v_gene: TRBV18
j_gene: TRBJ2-1
CDR3aa: ASRLAGYNEQF

v_gene: TRBV28
j_gene: TRBJ2-7
CDR3aa: ASSLSGLAPAREQY

v_gene: TRBV6-5
j_gene: TRBJ2-3
CDR3aa: ASRRGSTDTQY

v_gene: TRBV19
j_gene: TRBJ1-2
CDR3aa: ASSPGTGTNYGYT

v_gene: TRBV7-6
j_gene: TRBJ2-1
CDR3aa: ASSLGAGVLNEQF

v_gene: TRBV6-1
j_gene: TRBJ2-2
CDR3aa: ASSTGADTGELF

v_gene: TRBV19
j_gene: TRBJ1-5
CDR3aa: ASSVLASSNQPQH

v_gene: TRBV5-4
j_gene: TRBJ2-3
CDR3aa: ASSPGRVAGDTQY

v_gene: TRBV30
j_gene: TRBJ2-3
CDR3aa: AWSASGSLADTQY

v_gene: TRBV10-3
j_gene: TRBJ2-7
CDR3aa: AISASSGPSSYEQY

v_gene: TRBV5-1
j_gene: TRBJ2-5
CDR3aa: ASSLAQVSLAGQETQY

v_gene: TRBV10-3
j_gene: TRBJ2-7
CDR3aa: AISESVESGYEQY

v_gene: TRBV5-1
j_gene: TRBJ2-1
CDR3aa: ASSFSGSTYNEQF

v_gene: TRBV11-2
j_gene: TRBJ2-5
CDR3aa: ASQTNQETQY

v_gene: TRBV5-5
j_gene: TRBJ1-4
CDR3aa: ASSRLPQGESEKLF

v_gene: TRBV15
j_gene: TRBJ2-5
CDR3aa: ASGGVETQY

v_gene: TRBV30
j_gene: TRBJ1-5
CDR3aa: AWREVETGGSQPQH

v_gene: TRBV28
j_gene: TRBJ1-1
CDR3aa: ASLRGTEAF

v_gene: TRBV27
j_gene: TRBJ1-2
CDR3aa: ASSLSWQGSGYT

v_gene: TRBV5-6
j_gene: TRBJ2-7
CDR3aa: ASSSLSGGQGISYEQY

v_gene: TRBV2
j_gene: TRBJ2-1
CDR3aa: ASIRQNYNEQF

v_gene: TRBV28
j_gene: TRBJ2-7
CDR3aa: ASSVGGLADPMDEQY

v_gene: TRBV27
j_gene: TRBJ2-2
CDR3aa: ASSLITGTSGRALVGTGELF